These T cell receptor beta chains were read from a single sample in a study of blood T cell repertoires in COVID-19. Assay used: immunoSEQ multiplex PCR; TCRdb lists only in-frame clones, some missing. The sample has around 300,000 clones, approximately 85% seen once. Sequenced sample: peripheral blood. These receptor sequences come from an older woman with acute or convalescent COVID-19. Each CDR3 is given with its conserved first and last residue. D genes are given only for firm matches. Clone size is shown for a subset of rows, as once, few, many or a class of expanded clone.

. TRBJ2-7 TRBV27 . TGTGCCAGCAGTTTAACCGGGAACTACTACGAGCAGTACTTC CASSLTGNYYEQYF
. TRBJ1-1 TRBV6-1 . TGTGCCAGCAGTGAAGCCAAGACAAGCGGTTCTCAAGCTTTCTTT CASSEAKTSGSQAFF
. TRBJ1-5 TRBV6-6 . TGTGCCAGCTGCGGTCCGGGCAATCAGCCCCAGCATTTT CASCGPGNQPQHF
. TRBJ1-2 TRBV28 . TGTGCCAGCACCCCAGGAGGGGCTGCTAACTATGGCTACACCTTC CASTPGGAANYGYTF
. TRBJ2-7 TRBV4-2 . TGTGCCAGCAGCGGAGGCACACTAGGTCGCGGGGAGCAGTACTTC CASSGGTLGRGEQYF
. TRBJ1-2 TRBV5-4 . TGTGCCAGCAGCTTGAATTTAAGGAAGGGGTCCTATGGCTACACCTTC CASSLNLRKGSYGYTF
. TRBJ2-2 TRBV5-1 once TGCGCCAGCAGCGCCGGACAGAAAGCCGGGGAGCTGTTTTTT CASSAGQKAGELFF
TRBD1 TRBJ1-1 TRBV6-5 . TGTGCCAGCAGTTACAGACAGGGGGGGAAAGCTTTCTTT CASSYRQGGKAFF
. TRBJ2-2 TRBV6-5 . TGTGCCAGCAGTAGGGGATCGAACACCGGGGAGCTGTTTTTT CASSRGSNTGELFF
TRBD2 TRBJ2-3 TRBV9 . TGTGCCAGCAGCGTAGTGGCGGGGGGCACTACAGATACGCAGTATTTT CASSVVAGGTTDTQYF
TRBD1 TRBJ2-6 TRBV18 once TGTGCCAGCTCACCCGGGACAGGGGGCGCTCCTGGGGCCAACGTCCTGACTTTC CASSPGTGGAPGANVLTF
TRBD1 TRBJ2-3 TRBV6-5 . TGTGCCGGCTCCGGGACAGGGAAAGATACGCAGTATTTT CAGSGTGKDTQYF
TRBD1 TRBJ1-5 TRBV27 . TGTGCCAGCCCGACAGGGATGGGTCGCAATCAGCCCCAGCATTTT CASPTGMGRNQPQHF
. TRBJ2-3 TRBV29-1 . TGCAGCGTTGGGCCCAACGGGGTAGATACGCAGTATTTT CSVGPNGVDTQYF
. TRBJ1-3 TRBV7-2 . TGTGCCAGCAGCTTGGTTCAGGGCAGTGGAAACACCATATATTTT CASSLVQGSGNTIYF
TRBD2 TRBJ2-7 TRBV7-3 . TGTGCCAGCAGCTTAAATAGCGGGGGTTTGGGCGAGCAGTACTTC CASSLNSGGLGEQYF
TRBD1 TRBJ1-5 TRBV2 few TGTGCCACCTCCGCTGACAGGGGAAGCAATCAGCCCCAGCATTTT CATSADRGSNQPQHF
. TRBJ2-3 TRBV18 . TGTGCCAGCTCCCCTGCAGGGGATACGCAGTATTTT CASSPAGDTQYF
TRBD1 TRBJ1-1 TRBV12-3/TRBV12-4 . TGTGCCAGCAACCGGGACAGGGGGACTGAAGCTTTCTTT CASNRDRGTEAFF
. TRBJ1-1 TRBV21-1 . TGTGCCAGCAGCTCTCAGGGAACTGAAGCTTTCTTT CASSSQGTEAFF
TRBD1 TRBJ1-2 TRBV19 . TGTGCCAGTAGTCCCTCGGGACAGAATATCTATGGCTACACCTTC CASSPSGQNIYGYTF
. TRBJ1-5 TRBV5-1 . TGCGCCAGCAGTTCCGGGGGGGACGGGCCCCAGCATTTT CASSSGGDGPQHF
. TRBJ1-4 TRBV5-1 . TGCGCCAGCAGCCGCCGTACAGCAACTAATGAAAAACTGTTTTTT CASSRRTATNEKLFF
. TRBJ2-5 TRBV5-8 . TGTGCCAGCAGCTTGGCAGGATCGTGGGACTTC CASSLAGSWDF
. TRBJ2-5 TRBV4-2 . TGTGCCAGCAGCCAAGGGCGCTTTTACGGGGGGCGGAGAGGAGAGACCCAGTACTTC CASSQGRFYGGRRGETQYF
TRBD1 TRBJ2-3 TRBV6-5 . TGTGCCAGCAGGCTAGGGGGCTTGGGCACAGATACGCAGTATTTT CASRLGGLGTDTQYF
. TRBJ2-3 TRBV20-1 . TGCAGTGCTAGCCGGGATACGCAGTATTTT CSASRDTQYF
. TRBJ2-5 TRBV18 . TGTGCCAGCTCACGAGGAAGCCAAGAGACCCAGTACTTC CASSRGSQETQYF
. TRBJ1-5 TRBV27 . TGTGCCAGCAGTTTCCAGATTAATCAGCCCCAGCATTTT CASSFQINQPQHF
. TRBJ1-1 TRBV3-1/TRBV3-2 . TGTGCCAGCAGCCACCGGACAGTAGTGAACACTGAAGCTTTCTTT CASSHRTVVNTEAFF
. TRBJ1-2 TRBV19 . TGTGCCAGTAGTATCAGGGTCAATGGCTACACCTTC CASSIRVNGYTF
TRBD1 TRBJ1-1 TRBV5-1 . TGCGCCAGCAGCCAACAGGGGGCGGCTGAAGCTTTCTTT CASSQQGAAEAFF
TRBD1 TRBJ1-6 TRBV5-1 . TGCGCCAGCAGGGAAAGGCGGGACAGGGATAATTCACCCCTCCACTTT CASRERRDRDNSPLHF
. TRBJ1-5 TRBV18 . TGTGCCAGCTCAAATGGGGGGGATCAGCCCCAGCATTTT CASSNGGDQPQHF
TRBD2 TRBJ2-7 TRBV14 . TGTGCCAGCAGCCAATCTAGCGGGGCGACCTACGAGCAGTACTTC CASSQSSGATYEQYF
TRBD1 TRBJ1-2 TRBV19 once TGTGCCAGTAGTATTTTTGAGACAGGGGTTAACTATGGCTACACCTTC CASSIFETGVNYGYTF
. TRBJ2-2 TRBV4-1 few TGCGCCAGCAGCCAAGCCGCTTGGACCCGGGGTGTGACCGGGGAGCTGTTTTTT CASSQAAWTRGVTGELFF
. TRBJ2-2 TRBV10-1 medium-sized TGCGCCAGCAGCTATAGCGGGAACACCGGGGAGCTGTTTTTT CASSYSGNTGELFF
. TRBJ1-4 TRBV7-9 . TGTGCCAGCAGCTTTCGACAGGTTAATGAAAAACTGTTTTTT CASSFRQVNEKLFF
. TRBJ1-1 TRBV11-2 . TGTGCCAGCAGCCCAGCCCTACAGGGCCAAGCTTTCTTT CASSPALQGQAFF
. TRBJ2-1 TRBV5-4 . TGTGCCAGCAGCCCCCGGCGGGTGGAGCGAGGGAATGAGCAGTTCTTC CASSPRRVERGNEQFF
. TRBJ2-6 TRBV19 . TGTGCCAGTAGTACAGGACAGTCTGGGGCCAACGTCCTGACTTTC CASSTGQSGANVLTF
. TRBJ2-3 TRBV4-2 . TGTGCCAGCAGCCAAGACCGGACAGATACGCAGTATTTT CASSQDRTDTQYF
. TRBJ1-2 TRBV30 . TGTGCCTGGAGAAGAAGCCCTGATTCCTATGGCTACACCTTC CAWRRSPDSYGYTF
. TRBJ1-1 TRBV6-1 . TGTGCCAGCAGTGAATTCCGGGGAGGGGTACCTGAAGCTTTCTTT CASSEFRGGVPEAFF
. TRBJ2-7 TRBV9 . TGTGCCAGCAGCGTAGCGGGGGACAGTCACGAGCAGTACTTC CASSVAGDSHEQYF
. TRBJ2-1 TRBV11-2 . TGTGCCAGCAGCTTAGAGCGGGGAGCCTACAATGAGCAGTTCTTC CASSLERGAYNEQFF
. TRBJ2-7 TRBV4-1 . TGCGCCAGCAGCCAAGATCACGAGGCTCCGAGCTCCTACGAGCAGTACTTC CASSQDHEAPSSYEQYF